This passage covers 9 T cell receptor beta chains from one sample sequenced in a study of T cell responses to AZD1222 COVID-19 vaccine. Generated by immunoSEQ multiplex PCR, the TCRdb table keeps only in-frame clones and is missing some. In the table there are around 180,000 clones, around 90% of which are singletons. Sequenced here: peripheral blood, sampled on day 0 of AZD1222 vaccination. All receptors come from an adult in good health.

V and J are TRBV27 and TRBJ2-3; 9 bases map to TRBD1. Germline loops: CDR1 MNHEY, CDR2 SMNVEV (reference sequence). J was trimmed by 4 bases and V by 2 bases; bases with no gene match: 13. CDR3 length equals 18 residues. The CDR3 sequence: CASSLRGPDRGFPDTQYF. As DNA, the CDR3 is TGTGCCAGCAGTTTAAGGGGGCCGGACAGGGGTTTCCCAGATACGCAGTATTTT.

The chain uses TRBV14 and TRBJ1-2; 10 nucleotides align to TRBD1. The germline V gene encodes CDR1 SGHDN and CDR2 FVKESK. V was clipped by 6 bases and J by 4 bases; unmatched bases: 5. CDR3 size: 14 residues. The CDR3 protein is CASSWGQGSYGYTF. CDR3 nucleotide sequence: TGTGCCAGCAGTTGGGGACAGGGGTCCTATGGCTACACCTTC.

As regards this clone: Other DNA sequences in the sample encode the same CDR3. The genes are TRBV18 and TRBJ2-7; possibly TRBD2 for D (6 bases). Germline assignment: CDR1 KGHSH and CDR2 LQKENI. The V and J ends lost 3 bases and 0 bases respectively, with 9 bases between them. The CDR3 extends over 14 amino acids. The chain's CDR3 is CASSPSGSSYEQYF. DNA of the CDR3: TGTGCCAGCTCACCTAGCGGCAGCTCCTACGAGCAGTACTTC. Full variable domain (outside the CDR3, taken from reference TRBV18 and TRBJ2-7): NAGVMQNPRHLVRRRGQEARLRCSPMKGHSHVYWYRQLPEEGLKFMVYLQKENIIDESGMPKERFSAEFPKEGPSILRIQQVVRGDSAAYFCASSPSGSSYEQYFGPGTRLTVT.

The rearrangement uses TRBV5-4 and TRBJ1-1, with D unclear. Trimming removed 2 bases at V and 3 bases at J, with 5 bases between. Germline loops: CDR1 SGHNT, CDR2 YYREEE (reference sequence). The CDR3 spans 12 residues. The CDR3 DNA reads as TGTGCCAGCAGCTTCGGGGACACTGAAGCTTTCTTT. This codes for CASSFGDTEAFF.

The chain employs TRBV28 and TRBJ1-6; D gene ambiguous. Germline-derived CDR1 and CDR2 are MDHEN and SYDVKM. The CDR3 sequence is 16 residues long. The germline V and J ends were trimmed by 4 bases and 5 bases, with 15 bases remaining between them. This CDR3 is CASSSPGVGDNSPLHF. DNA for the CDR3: TGTGCCAGCAGTTCACCGGGAGTTGGGGATAATTCACCCCTCCACTTT.

CDR3 DNA: TGTGCCATCAGTGAGGACAGGGGAAGACACGAGCAGTACTTC. Protein product: CAISEDRGRHEQYF. The chain recombines TRBV10-3 with TRBJ2-7, with TRBD1 matching 8 bases. V shed 2 bases, J shed 5 bases, and the junction held 5 bases outside the gene matches. Germline V lookup: CDR1 ENHRY, CDR2 SYGVKD. The CDR3 runs to 14 residues.

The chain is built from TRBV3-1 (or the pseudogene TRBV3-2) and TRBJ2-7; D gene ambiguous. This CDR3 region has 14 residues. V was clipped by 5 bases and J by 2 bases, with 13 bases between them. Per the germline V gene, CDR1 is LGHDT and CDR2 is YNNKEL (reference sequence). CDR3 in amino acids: CASSTLHGAYEQYF. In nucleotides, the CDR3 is TGTGCCAGCAGCACCCTTCACGGCGCCTACGAGCAGTACTTC.

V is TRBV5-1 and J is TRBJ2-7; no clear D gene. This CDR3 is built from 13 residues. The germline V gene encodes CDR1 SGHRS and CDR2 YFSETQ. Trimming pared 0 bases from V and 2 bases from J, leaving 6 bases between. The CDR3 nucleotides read TGCGCCAGCAGCTTGGACAGTACCTACGAGCAGTACTTC. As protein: CASSLDSTYEQYF.

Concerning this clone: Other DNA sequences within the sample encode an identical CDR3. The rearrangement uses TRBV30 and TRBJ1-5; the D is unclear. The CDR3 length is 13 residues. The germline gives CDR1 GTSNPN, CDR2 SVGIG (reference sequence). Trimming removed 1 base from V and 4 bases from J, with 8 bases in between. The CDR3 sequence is CAWSADSNQPQHF. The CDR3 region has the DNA TGTGCCTGGAGTGCCGATAGTAATCAGCCCCAGCATTTT.